This note documents a single T cell receptor (beta chain) sequence. This clone was picked up a small number of times. It lacks a known antigen. Nothing much larger sits one base from this clone, and base qualities are not available. Receptor libraries were prepared by the immunoSEQ multiplex PCR assay. For the multiplex PCR, a mixture combining 60 forward primers for TCR Vbeta segments and 13 reverse primers for TCR Jbeta segments was used. Amplification of the CDR3 region of rearranged TCR beta genes was performed with a multiplex PCR assay on genomic DNA. The Illumina HiSeq System was used to sequence the amplified TCR beta libraries as 87-base-pair reads. For the original study's pipeline: A later analysis counted approximately 84 million unique TCR beta chains across the 640 or so repertoires, and 10 million to 12 million of these chains were shared by at least two donors. A nearest-neighbor algorithm error-corrected the raw reads and collapsed the reads into unique sequences, merging closely related sequences to remove PCR and sequencing errors. To assign V, D and J gene segments, CDR3 sequences were aligned to IMGT reference sequences. Each retained sequence needed at least a six-nucleotide match to both a V gene segment and a J gene segment. A rearrangement was called productive if the CDR3 had no stop codons and remained in frame with V and J, and every other rearrangement was called non-productive. Following IMGT convention, CDR3 was defined as the stretch from the second conserved V-encoded cysteine up to the conserved J-encoded phenylalanine. In an earlier analysis of just under 600 of the donors, sequences lacking an unambiguous match to a single V gene segment were excluded. An earlier analysis of fewer than 650 of the donors classified V segments as functional when productive rearrangements were above 56.7% and as segregating when the standard deviation between donors was above 5%. A statistical classification framework was built for diagnosing cytomegalovirus status from the catalog of TCR beta chain sequences. In a later analysis, V and J genes were assigned by comparing TCR nucleotide sequences against IMGT/GENE-DB human TR gene sequences. Using the TCRdist pipeline, a later analysis assigned CDR3 sequences along with most-parsimonious VDJ recombination scenarios. In a later analysis, each TCR beta chain was defined by its CDR3 amino acid sequence together with its V-gene family, and reads lacking a unique V-gene family were excluded. As a way to deal with suspected cross-contamination and a sequencing artifact, a later analysis dropped 592 nucleotide sequences that were highly shared and had low generation probability. For each public chain, a later analysis derived a clonal expansion index from normalized ranks of inferred template counts within each repertoire. A later analysis computed generation probabilities with a VDJ recombination model fitted to out-of-frame rearrangements, and checked the results against IGoR. In a later analysis, TCR-TCR, TCR-HLA and TCR-CMV co-occurrence was scored with hypergeometric tests, and a repertoire-size bias correction was applied to TCR pairs. To estimate false discovery rates, a later analysis permuted the HLA or CMV assignments 20 times. In a later analysis, co-occurring TCRs were grouped with DBSCAN, and TCRdist sequence similarity was added when clustering was performed within HLA-allele-positive subsets. Repertoires with fewer than 30,000 or more than 120,000 public chains, plus five repertoires with anomalous nucleotide sharing, were excluded from co-occurrence clustering. The table was pulled from immuneACCESS by TCRdb, which kept in-frame rearrangements only. Such tables lose some clones; where checked, under half of the loss comes from unresolved V genes, and the rest has no known cause. The DNA gave D and trimming, while V, J and clone size come from that table. The sample contains about 110,000 clones, about two thirds of them found a single time. The ten largest clones take up about 0.8% of the sample.

The cohort comprised 710 or so healthy bone marrow donors. Cohort members were all nominally healthy when sampled, although unrecorded immune exposures were likely present. The donor was CMV seronegative and was included in the group of a few hundred seronegative cohort members. Every donor gave a peripheral blood sample, and the peripheral blood mononuclear cells from that sample were used for TCR beta sequencing. Genomic DNA was extracted from the blood cell samples with the Qiagen DNeasy Blood Extraction Kit. This record belongs to a study of cytomegalovirus exposure and HLA in healthy donors (dated by TCRdb to the late 2010s). As for the study more broadly: An earlier analysis of 550 to 700 of the donors reported approximately 300 Gb of sequence data and some 120 million unique TCR beta sequences from 150 million to 200 million T cells. An early release covering about 600 HLA-typed donors comprised around 300 gigabases of sequencing data and about 90 million unique TCR sequences. Donor age, sex, ethnicity and CMV serostatus were collected together with the repertoire data. In a later genetic analysis, genome-wide SNP genotypes for about 65% of the 666 donors were used, and that subset was treated as a discovery cohort. Among about 400 genotyped donors of the cohort, an average of roughly 230,000 unique TCR beta nucleotide sequences was sequenced per donor, of which about 20% were non-productive. The T cell repertoires of several hundred subjects were profiled by immunosequencing and related to cytomegalovirus serostatus. High-throughput TCR immunosequencing, statistical association of individual TCRs with disease status, and machine learning were combined to predict cytomegalovirus infection status. The study aimed to test whether cataloging public T cell receptors could reveal signatures of past pathogen exposure. An earlier analysis of fewer than 750 of the donors used high-throughput TCR beta sequencing to judge whether each TCR beta V gene segment behaved as functional or pseudogenic. Typing coverage differed by locus: A, B, C, DRB1 and DQB1 were typed in about 629-640 donors, DQA1 in around 500, DPA1 in roughly 590, and DPB1 in 400 to 490. Roughly five DR-DQ haplotypes were handled as single units for association and clustering because linkage in the cohort was strong. Every discovery cohort repertoire had been produced on one sequencing platform. To study patterns of TCR occurrence, a later analysis re-analyzed previously published TCR beta repertoires from several hundred donors and added high-resolution HLA genotyping. HLA typing covered class I and class II loci at four-digit resolution. In the later analysis, no new phenotypic data were used to find candidate immune exposures; instead, reliance was placed on TCR beta sequences and their occurrence across donors. The genetic ancestry cluster associated with self-reported Caucasian donors included 65% to 90% of the roughly 400 genotyped donors. Besides the first cohort of roughly 640 subjects, a separate validation cohort made up of some 110 different subjects was used.

Here is what the overall study found, with its caveats: The classifier was reported to diagnose cytomegalovirus status with high specificity and sensitivity in both the original and validation cohorts. In a later analysis, HLA-associated TCR beta chains showed more clonal expansion and lower generation probabilities than non-associated chains that were equally common. A further reported finding was that TCR beta sequences accurately predicted the HLA-A and HLA-B alleles for most subjects in the first cohort. In a later genetic analysis, a missense DCLRE1C variant was associated with V-gene and J-gene trimming of TCR beta chains, and the association was replicated in an independent cohort. In vitro tests confirmed that a few of the cytomegalovirus-associated TCR beta chains recognize cytomegalovirus antigens. The study listed 150 to 200 TCR beta chains as associated with cytomegalovirus. Most TCR sequences were observed very rarely across donors, whereas some public TCRs were present in many individuals. The only immune exposure information available for the cohort was CMV serostatus. According to a later analysis, parvovirus B19, influenza, CMV and Epstein-Barr virus appeared linked to several top co-occurrence clusters. A cluster of highly shared sequence variants was judged likely to represent a technical artifact of the sequencing pipeline. An earlier analysis of approximately 500 of the donors showed that most TCR beta V segments appeared in productive rearrangements either about 87% or about 30% of the time, which broadly matched IMGT annotations. Presence/absence analyses assumed roughly uniform sequencing depth across donors, an assumption that may not hold. A later analysis found that TCR association rates varied across HLA loci, with DRB1 alleles showing the most associated TCRs and HLA-C alleles the fewest. The earlier analysis of 587 of the donors excluded roughly 17 rarely observed V segments, including chromosome 9 orphons, because counts were too low. Linkage disequilibrium might explain the correlated functional status among segregating V segments, but an unknown experimental factor could not be excluded. In a later analysis, some 18,000 TCR beta sequences were associated with specific HLA alleles at a false discovery rate of 0.05. The authors suggested that the approach could potentially be extended to other disease states and immunological phenotypes. A later analysis found that most CMV-associated TCR beta chains appeared HLA-restricted, with HLA associations seemingly driven largely by CMV exposure. The 87-base-pair reads could not distinguish some IMGT-functional V segments, including TRBV6-2 and TRBV6-3, so those segments were excluded. Because HLA typing was missing for some donors at each locus, association tests included only the typed subset. Strong co-occurrence of HLA alleles, especially DR and DQ, made assigning TCR associations to individual alleles difficult. Compared with the roughly 700-donor mean, donors in an Asian-associated ancestry cluster had fewer N-insertions in productive TCRs, according to a later genetic analysis. Only TCR beta chains were sequenced in this cohort, and the absence of alpha or paired-chain data limited detectable features.

The cysteine opens and the phenylalanine closes a CDR3 of 15 amino acids. The sequence is cut down to CDR3 DNA, 45 bases in frame from base 1. The germline V gene (reference sequence) specifies GTSNPN as CDR1 and SVGIG as CDR2. The germline V end is reduced by 2 bases and the J end by 4 bases; junction bases left unmatched: 10. The sequence came from a boy between 5 and 17 years old in good health and CMV-seronegative. The source material was PBMCs. The receptor chain draws on TRBV30 and TRBJ1-1; TRBD1 agrees with 7 junctional bases. This receptor has the CDR3 CAWSRYRGKGTEAFF. The base sequence is TGTGCCTGGAGTAGATACAGGGGCAAAGGCACTGAAGCTTTCTTT.